Presented here are 27 T cell receptor beta chains from one specimen sequenced in a study of CD8+ T cells in alopecia areata (dated by TCRdb to about 2018). In the paper's terms, the time point label means: 4 weeks on oral tofacitinib. Per the publication, the treatment or condition label means: oral pan-JAK inhibitor, 5-10 mg twice daily. Receptor libraries were prepared by the immunoSEQ multiplex PCR assay. To provide template for TCR sequencing, every sample had RNA extracted and reverse transcribed into cDNA. TCRdb retrieved this table from immuneACCESS and kept in-frame rearrangements only. Not all clones are present; in checked studies, unresolved V genes account for under half, and no reason is known for the remainder. Across this sample there are 90,000 to 150,000 clones, with more than 40% seen only once. The top ten clonotypes cover 0.46% of the sample. Sequenced here: CD4+ T cells sorted from blood, sampled at week 4, from a patient treated with tofacitinib. The source of these receptors is a human donor with alopecia areata.

The V and J genes are TRBV6-5 and TRBJ2-3, with D possibly TRBD2 on 6 matching bases. Trimming removed 2 bases at V and 0 bases at J, with 9 bases between. The germline CDR1 and CDR2 sequences are MNHEY and SVGAGI. This CDR3 comprises 15 residues. The CDR3 is CASSYTGTSTDTQYF. Here the CDR3 DNA reads TGTGCCAGCAGTTACACGGGGACTAGCACAGATACGCAGTATTTT.

The chain recombines TRBV7-8 with TRBJ2-1; maybe TRBD2 (6 bases). The CDR3 extends over 13 amino acids. The V gene lost 5 bases and the J gene lost 8 bases, with 13 bases spanning the gap. Looked up from germline, CDR1 is SGHVS and CDR2 is FQNEAQ. CDR3 coding DNA: TGTGCCAGCAGCGGAAGACTAGTCCATGAGCAGTTCTTC. Encoded protein: CASSGRLVHEQFF. Full variable domain (outside the CDR3, taken from reference TRBV7-8 and TRBJ2-1): GAGVSQSPRYKVAKRGQDVALRCDPISGHVSLFWYQQALGQGPEFLTYFQNEAQLDKSGLPSDRFFAERPEGSVSTLKIQRTQQEDSAVYLCASSGRLVHEQFFGPGTRLTVL.

J is TRBJ2-5 and V is TRBV2, with 7 bases fitting TRBD1. V lost 4 bases to trimming and J lost 4 bases; unmatched junction nucleotides: 3. Germline V gene lookup returns CDR1 SNHLY and CDR2 FYNNEI. The CDR3 is 13 amino acids. The CDR3 nucleotides read TGTGCCAGCAGTGGGGACAGTGGAGAGACCCAGTACTTC. Translated, it gives CASSGDSGETQYF.

This clone appeared a few times. This rearrangement joins TRBV29-1 to TRBJ1-3; D unclear. CDR3 length: 15 residues. The germline gives CDR1 SQVTM, CDR2 ANQGSEA. Deletions cut 1 base from V and 3 bases from J, with 13 bases between. The chain's CDR3 is CSVEAVSADGNTIYF. CDR3 sequence (DNA): TGCAGCGTTGAAGCCGTGAGTGCTGATGGAAACACCATATATTTT.

This clone was observed a few times. V usage is TRBV25-1 and J usage is TRBJ2-3; 8 bases fit TRBD2. Trimming took 3 bases from V and 4 from J; bases not matched to a gene: 12. Germline CDR1 MGHDK, CDR2 SYGVNS. CDR3 length: 17 residues. The CDR3 loop reads CASSDPWGSGGSDTQYF. The CDR3 coding sequence is TGTGCCAGCAGTGATCCTTGGGGGAGCGGGGGTTCAGATACGCAGTATTTT.

The rearrangement joins TRBV5-1 to TRBJ1-4, with 9 nucleotides matching TRBD1. With V trimmed by 3 bases and J by 5 bases, 2 bases remained unmatched. The V gene's germline CDR1 is SGHRS and CDR2 YFSETQ. The CDR3 runs 14 residues. The CDR3 nucleotides read TGCGCCAGCAGCTCGGGACAGGGAAATGAAAAACTGTTTTTT. Its protein is CASSSGQGNEKLFF.

Judged by abundance, this clone is medium-sized (0.01 to 0.1%). The V and J genes are TRBV9 and TRBJ2-2; no definite D call. CDR3 length: 15 amino acids. The germline gives CDR1 SGDLS, CDR2 YYNGEE. V gave up 3 bases and J gave up 3 bases, with 12 bases separating them. The CDR3 DNA reads as TGTGCCAGCAGCGAGGACGGACGGGACACCGGGGAGCTGTTTTTT. Translation: CASSEDGRDTGELFF.

The chain recombines TRBV30 with TRBJ2-3; the match to TRBD1 covers 7 bases. Trimming took 4 bases from V and 0 from J; bases not matched to a gene: 7. The CDR3 runs to 15 residues. Germline lookup yields CDR1 GTSNPN and CDR2 SVGIG (reference sequence). In DNA, the CDR3 is TGTGCCTGGATGGGGGACAGAGCTAGCACAGATACGCAGTATTTT. Translation gives CAWMGDRASTDTQYF. The variable domain in full, with the rest retrieved from reference TRBV30 and TRBJ2-3, is SQTIHQWPATLVQPVGSPLSLECTVEGTSNPNLYWYRQAAGRGLQLLFYSVGIGQISSEVPQNLSASRPQDRQFILSSKKLLLSDSGFYLCAWMGDRASTDTQYFGPGTRLTVL.

The CDR3 is CASRRTLEAFF. Here the CDR3 DNA reads TGTGCCAGCAGGAGGACGCTTGAAGCTTTCTTT. The rearrangement joins TRBV2 to TRBJ1-1; D gene ambiguous. The germline V gene has CDR1 SNHLY and CDR2 FYNNEI. Trimming left V 6 bases short and J 7 bases short, with 9 bases between. The CDR3 totals 11 residues. The full variable domain, with the rest looked up from reference TRBV2 and TRBJ1-1, is EPEVTQTPSHQVTQMGQEVILRCVPISNHLYFYWYRQILGQKVEFLVSFYNNEISEKSEIFDDQFSVERPDGSNFTLKIRSTKLEDSAMYFCASRRTLEAFFGQGTRLTVV.

This clone was recorded a few times. V and J are TRBV29-1 and TRBJ2-5; 11 bases fit TRBD2. Germline CDR1 reads SQVTM; CDR2 reads ANQGSEA. With 4 bases clipped from V and 5 bases from J, the junction kept 9 bases outside the gene matches. This CDR3 comprises 15 residues. The CDR3 DNA reads TGCAGCGTTGCTTCCGGGGCTAGCGGGGGGGAGACCCAGTACTTC. It encodes CSVASGASGGETQYF.

This clone has only a few counts. The same CDR3 is also encoded by other DNA sequences in this sample. The CDR3 DNA follows: TGTGCCTGGAGTGGAGCAGATACGCAGTATTTT. This gives the protein CAWSGADTQYF. This chain uses TRBV30 with TRBJ2-3; D ambiguous. The germline V gene encodes CDR1 GTSNPN and CDR2 SVGIG (reference sequence). The CDR3 consists of 11 residues. V was trimmed by 1 base and J by 4 bases, leaving 3 bases between them. Full variable domain (outside the CDR3, taken from reference TRBV30 and TRBJ2-3): SQTIHQWPATLVQPVGSPLSLECTVEGTSNPNLYWYRQAAGRGLQLLFYSVGIGQISSEVPQNLSASRPQDRQFILSSKKLLLSDSGFYLCAWSGADTQYFGPGTRLTVL.

About this clone itself: Within the sample, other DNA sequences also encode this same CDR3. This chain uses TRBV29-1 with TRBJ2-3; D is undetermined. This CDR3 region has 11 residues. Trimming removed 1 base at V and 5 bases at J, with 4 bases between. Looked up from germline, CDR1 is SQVTM and CDR2 is ANQGSEA. The CDR3 sequence is CSVEGGDTQYF. The CDR3, as DNA: TGCAGCGTTGAAGGCGGAGATACGCAGTATTTT.

The chain has TRBV25-1 and TRBJ2-7, with a tentative D call TRBD2 (5 bases). Germline CDR1 and CDR2: MGHDK and SYGVNS. The CDR3 totals 14 residues. Trimming shortened V by 3 bases and J by 2 bases, and 11 bases separated the two germline ends. The CDR3 protein is CASSEPGMAYEQYF. DNA for the CDR3: TGTGCCAGCAGTGAGCCCGGGATGGCCTACGAGCAGTACTTC.

This chain uses TRBV7-8 with TRBJ2-7; 7 positions match TRBD1. CDR3 length: 14 residues. Unmatched junction bases numbered 6, after V lost 5 bases and J lost 2 bases. CDR1 and CDR2 (germline): SGHVS, FQNEAQ. CDR3 sequence (DNA): TGTGCCAGCAGCGGACAGACAGGGACCTACGAGCAGTACTTC. Translated, it gives CASSGQTGTYEQYF.

This clone was observed a few times. The J gene is TRBJ2-1, the V gene TRBV14, with D uncertain. CDR1 and CDR2 (germline): SGHDN, FVKESK. The V and J ends lost 1 base and 7 bases respectively, with 2 bases between them. The CDR3 runs 11 residues. CDR3 nucleotides: TGTGCCAGCAGCCAAGGAAATGAGCAGTTCTTC. Translation: CASSQGNEQFF.

The table lists this clone with a few counts. The chain carries TRBV2 and TRBJ2-1; D is unclear. Germline CDR1 and CDR2: SNHLY and FYNNEI. The ends were cut back, 1 base at V and 0 bases at J, with 13 bases in the middle. The length of the CDR3 is 17 residues. Here the CDR3 reads CASSEVLRRSSYNEQFF. The DNA of the CDR3 is TGTGCCAGCAGTGAAGTATTGAGACGAAGCTCCTACAATGAGCAGTTCTTC.

This CDR3 is CASSRQSTDTQYF. The CDR3 nucleotides are TGTGCCAGCTCACGGCAGTCCACAGATACGCAGTATTTT. The gene calls are TRBV18 and TRBJ2-3; D is undetermined. The length of the CDR3 is 13 residues. The V and J ends lost 4 bases and 2 bases respectively, with 7 bases between them. CDR1 is KGHSH and CDR2 is LQKENI in the germline V gene.

This clone was seen more than once but under ten times. CDR3 amino acids: CSVVSGETYEQYF. The CDR3 DNA sequence: TGCAGCGTTGTTTCAGGGGAAACCTACGAGCAGTACTTC. The rearrangement links TRBV29-1 to TRBJ2-7; weak D call: TRBD1 (6 bases). Germline assignment: CDR1 SQVTM and CDR2 ANQGSEA. V lost 4 bases and J lost 2, with 12 bases in between. The CDR3 totals 13 residues.

V and J are TRBV2 and TRBJ2-7, with D uncertain. Germline lookup yields CDR1 SNHLY and CDR2 FYNNEI. The V and J ends lost 7 bases and 3 bases respectively, with 16 bases between them. CDR3 size: 14 residues. CDR3 coding DNA: TGTGCCAGCAATTCAGCGCGGAGTGGCTACGAGCAGTACTTC. It codes for CASNSARSGYEQYF.

The chain couples TRBV6-5 to TRBJ2-7, with D possibly being TRBD1 or TRBD2 (6 bases each). Germline loops: CDR1 MNHEY, CDR2 SVGAGI. The CDR3 has 15 amino acids. The V and J ends lost 0 bases and 2 bases respectively, with 11 bases between them. The CDR3 region is CASSYSQGGAYEQYF. The CDR3 DNA is TGTGCCAGCAGTTACTCACAGGGAGGCGCCTACGAGCAGTACTTC.

The gene calls are TRBV9 and TRBJ2-5, with D unresolved. The CDR3 contains 13 residues. V was trimmed by 0 bases and J by 4 bases, leaving 7 bases between them. The germline gives CDR1 SGDLS, CDR2 YYNGEE. CDR3 amino acids: CASSVEWTETQYF. The CDR3 nucleotides read TGTGCCAGCAGCGTAGAGTGGACAGAGACCCAGTACTTC.

The gene calls are TRBV2 and TRBJ1-5; 8 bases are shared with TRBD1. The germline CDR1 and CDR2 sequences are SNHLY and FYNNEI. V lost 5 bases to trimming and J lost 6 bases; unmatched junction nucleotides: 6. The CDR3 has 14 residues. This chain's CDR3 is CASSLQGGGQPQHF. In DNA form, the CDR3 reads TGTGCCAGCAGTCTACAGGGGGGTGGTCAGCCCCAGCATTTT.

V gene TRBV10-3 combines with J gene TRBJ1-1, with TRBD1 matching over 8 bases. V trimming: 6 bases; J trimming: 7 bases; junction bases outside the gene matches: 7. CDR1 and CDR2 (germline): ENHRY, SYGVKD. This CDR3 is built from 13 residues. The CDR3 is CAIRADREGEAFF. The CDR3 DNA sequence: TGTGCCATCAGGGCGGACAGGGAGGGTGAAGCTTTCTTT.

This clone has only a few counts. This chain connects TRBV6-6 to TRBJ2-2; 9 nucleotides align to TRBD2. The CDR3 totals 15 residues. Germline V CDR1 and CDR2: MNHNY, SVGAGI (reference sequence). J lost 4 bases, V lost 6 bases, and 6 bases had no gene match. Here the CDR3 reads CASRSGLAFTGELFF. CDR3 sequence (DNA): TGTGCCAGCAGGTCCGGACTAGCGTTCACCGGGGAGCTGTTTTTT.

The chain links TRBV27 to TRBJ1-5, with D possibly TRBD1 on 6 matching bases. The CDR3 covers 14 residues. Germline assignment: CDR1 MNHEY and CDR2 SMNVEV (reference sequence). V was clipped by 0 bases and J by 11 bases, with 14 bases between them. In nucleotides, the CDR3 is TGTGCCAGCAGTTTATCGCGGGACACCCCAGCCCAGCATTTT. Protein product: CASSLSRDTPAQHF.

This clone appeared a few times. The chain links TRBV28 to TRBJ2-7; TRBD2 matches 7 bases. Germline trimming cut 7 bases from V and 0 bases from J; bases unmatched to any gene: 9. This CDR3 spans 15 amino acids. Germline V gene sequence: CDR1 MDHEN, CDR2 SYDVKM. CDR3 region: CASTERGPSSYEQYF. As DNA, the CDR3 is TGTGCCAGCACCGAGCGGGGCCCCAGCTCCTACGAGCAGTACTTC. Variable domain in full (rest from reference TRBV28 and TRBJ2-7): DVKVTQSSRYLVKRTGEKVFLECVQDMDHENMFWYRQDPGLGLRLIYFSYDVKMKEKGDIPEGYSVSREKKERFSLILESASTNQTSMYLCASTERGPSSYEQYFGPGTRLTVT.

The chain is built from TRBV4-1 and TRBJ2-1; unclear D gene. CDR1 and CDR2 (germline): MGHRA, YSYEKL. V was pared by 2 bases and J by 13 bases, with 15 bases between. The CDR3 contains 13 residues. The CDR3 DNA reads TGCGCCAGCAGCCAAATTCATGGTAGTAGTCAGTTCTTC. Encoded protein: CASSQIHGSSQFF.